This T cell receptor (beta chain) came from a study of OX40 agonist ivuxolimab in advanced cancers. The protocol was immunoSEQ multiplex PCR, while the TCRdb copy is restricted to in-frame clones and leaves out a portion. The table has some 54,000 clones, around four fifths seen once. There are 15 residues in the CDR3. Trimming took 0 bases from V and 8 from J, leaving 14 bases between them. Germline loops: CDR1 MGHRA, CDR2 YSYEKL. The V and J genes are TRBV4-1 and TRBJ2-1; D not resolved. The source material was CD4+ or CD8+ T cells sorted from blood, sampled in a trial of the OX40 agonist ivuxolimab. This receptor was identified in an adult with an advanced solid tumor such as melanoma, head and neck, liver or kidney cancer. The CDR3 reads CASSQESQGGYEQFF. For the CDR3, the DNA is TGCGCCAGCAGCCAAGAATCACAAGGCGGCTATGAGCAGTTCTTC.